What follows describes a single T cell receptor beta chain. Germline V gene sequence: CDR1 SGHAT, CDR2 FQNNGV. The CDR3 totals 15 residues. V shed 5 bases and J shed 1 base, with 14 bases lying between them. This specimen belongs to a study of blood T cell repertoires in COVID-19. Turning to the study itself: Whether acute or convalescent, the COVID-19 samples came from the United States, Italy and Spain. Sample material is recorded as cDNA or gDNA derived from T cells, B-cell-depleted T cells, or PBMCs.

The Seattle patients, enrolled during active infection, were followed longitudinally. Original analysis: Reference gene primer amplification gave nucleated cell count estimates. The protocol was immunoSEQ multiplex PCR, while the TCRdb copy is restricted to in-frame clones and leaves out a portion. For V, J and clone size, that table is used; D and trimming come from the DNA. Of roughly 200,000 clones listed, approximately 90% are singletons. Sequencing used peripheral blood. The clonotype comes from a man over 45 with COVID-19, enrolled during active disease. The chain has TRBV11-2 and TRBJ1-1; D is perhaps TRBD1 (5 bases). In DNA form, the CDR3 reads TGTGCCAGCAGCACTAGGCGGGACGGGAACACTGAAGCTTTCTTT. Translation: CASSTRRDGNTEAFF.